This T cell receptor (beta chain) was identified during a study of blood T cell repertoires in COVID-19. Assay used: immunoSEQ multiplex PCR; TCRdb lists only in-frame clones, some missing. This sample carries fewer than 70,000 clones, over 70% of them seen once, and the ten largest clones take around 5.1%. V was pared by 3 bases and J by 8 bases, with 9 bases of the junction left unmatched. The CDR3 is made up of 15 amino acids. The V gene's germline CDR1 is LGHDT and CDR2 YNNKEL (reference sequence). The sequence derives from a human donor in a cohort sampled during active COVID-19. This sequence joins TRBV3-1 (or the pseudogene TRBV3-2) and TRBJ1-4; 7 nucleotides agree with TRBD1. What was sequenced was peripheral blood. In nucleotides, the CDR3 is TGTGCCAGCAGCCACGGCGACCGGGACAGCGAAAAACTGTTTTTT. Its protein is CASSHGDRDSEKLFF.